These T cell receptor beta chains were read from a single sample in a study of blood T cell repertoires in COVID-19. The protocol was immunoSEQ multiplex PCR, while the TCRdb copy is restricted to in-frame clones and leaves out a portion. This table holds roughly 36,000 clones, 90% to 95% found once. The source material was peripheral blood. All receptors derive from a man aged 55-75 years with active or convalescent COVID-19. CDR3s include the opening cysteine and the closing phenylalanine or tryptophan. The D gene is left open where the match is weak.

TRBV7-2,TRBD2,16,TRBJ2-3,CASSSTTSGDADTQYF
TRBV7-9,TRBD2,17,TRBJ2-7,CASSQAVAGSLSYEQYF
TRBV19,TRBD2,15,TRBJ2-1,CASSISGRALNEQFF
TRBV19,TRBD1,14,TRBJ2-7,CASGRGTASYEQYF
TRBV5-6,-,12,TRBJ2-7,CASSTDAGEQYF
TRBV11-2,-,15,TRBJ2-7,CASSLVSGISYEQYF
TRBV7-6,-,17,TRBJ1-3,CASSLVATPFSGNTIYF
TRBV5-1,TRBD2,14,TRBJ2-7,CASSGTSGGYEQYF
TRBV18,-,14,TRBJ1-2,CASSPPEGVGGYTF
TRBV5-1,-,15,TRBJ2-1,CASSLEASKYNEQFF
TRBV18,TRBD1,14,TRBJ1-2,CASSPQGTGLGYTF
TRBV19,TRBD1,15,TRBJ2-2,CASSIRDSYTGELFF
TRBV18,TRBD2,16,TRBJ2-7,CASSPPGGGDTIGQYF
TRBV19,TRBD2,14,TRBJ2-1,CASVLSGRYNEQFF
TRBV9,TRBD2,19,TRBJ2-3,CASSVAPQRASGKTDTQYF
TRBV18,-,13,TRBJ1-3,CASSPSSGNTIYF
TRBV9,TRBD2,17,TRBJ2-3,CASSGTGTSGPGDTQYF
TRBV5-1,-,14,TRBJ2-1,CASSPVVVRNEQFF
TRBV3-1/TRBV3-2,-,14,TRBJ1-6,CASSQDLGSSPLHF
TRBV10-1,-,12,TRBJ1-2,CASTPRKYGYTF
TRBV7-9,-,14,TRBJ2-1,CASSGRTDHNEQFF
TRBV12-5,TRBD1,14,TRBJ1-4,CASGSGTASEKLFF
TRBV20-1,-,10,TRBJ2-5,CSASIETQYF
TRBV6-1,-,14,TRBJ1-1,CASSDTNRFGGAFF